Listed below are T cell receptor beta chains from one sample, sequenced in a study of OX40 agonist ivuxolimab in advanced cancers. Clones were read by immunoSEQ multiplex PCR, and TCRdb kept only the in-frame ones, dropping some. The sample has about 70,000 clones, 70% to 90% seen once. The sequenced sample was CD4+ or CD8+ T cells sorted from blood, obtained in a trial of the OX40 agonist ivuxolimab. The receptor set was obtained from an adult with an advanced solid tumor such as melanoma, head and neck, liver or kidney cancer. The CDR3 runs from the conserved cysteine through the conserved F or W. Fields, in order: clone size, V gene, D gene, J gene, CDR3 protein, CDR3 DNA. D genes are given only for firm matches. Some rows mark clone size as missing; the rest say once, few, many or name a class of expanded clone.

>-|TRBV7-9|-|TRBJ2-2
CASSFSYKGTGELFF
TGTGCCAGCAGCTTTAGTTACAAAGGCACCGGGGAGCTGTTTTTT
>-|TRBV20-1|TRBD1|TRBJ2-4
CSAGAGTAQYF
TGCAGTGCTGGAGCCGGGACAGCGCAGTACTTC
>-|TRBV19|-|TRBJ1-5
CASSRVSQPQHF
TGTGCCAGTAGTCGAGTATCCCAGCCCCAGCATTTT
>-|TRBV9|-|TRBJ2-5
CASSIRQGLLGETQYF
TGTGCCAGCAGCATCCGCCAGGGGCTTTTAGGGGAGACCCAGTACTTC
>once|TRBV7-9|TRBD1|TRBJ1-1
CASSSSPGTGAITEAFF
TGTGCCAGCAGCTCTAGTCCCGGGACAGGGGCCATCACTGAAGCTTTCTTT
>-|TRBV9|-|TRBJ2-1
CASSRSFGEQFF
TGTGCCAGCAGCCGAAGTTTTGGAGAGCAGTTCTTC
>once|TRBV21-1|-|TRBJ1-1
CASSKKLGDRMNTEAFF
TGTGCCAGCAGCAAAAAGCTTGGGGACAGAATGAACACTGAAGCTTTCTTT
>few|TRBV18|-|TRBJ2-5
CASSPPSSAQETQYF
TGTGCCAGCTCACCACCCTCTAGCGCCCAAGAGACCCAGTACTTC
>-|TRBV7-2|-|TRBJ2-5
CASSVQGQETQYF
TGTGCCAGCAGCGTCCAGGGTCAAGAGACCCAGTACTTC
>-|TRBV27|TRBD1|TRBJ1-2
CASRGTGAFSNYGYTF
TGTGCCAGCCGCGGGACAGGGGCCTTTTCTAACTATGGCTACACCTTC
>-|TRBV7-3|TRBD1|TRBJ2-1
CASSSRQGSIEQFF
TGTGCCAGCAGCTCGAGACAGGGGAGTATTGAGCAGTTCTTC
>-|TRBV28|-|TRBJ1-2
CATWVPLNYGYTF
TGTGCCACCTGGGTCCCCCTTAACTATGGCTACACCTTC
>-|TRBV6-1|TRBD1|TRBJ2-2
CASPGQGGGELFF
TGTGCCAGCCCGGGACAGGGAGGCGGGGAGCTGTTTTTT
>-|TRBV27|-|TRBJ1-1
CASSLSRQANTEAFF
TGTGCCAGCAGTTTATCGCGACAGGCGAACACTGAAGCTTTCTTT
>-|TRBV19|-|TRBJ2-5
CASSFRESTGTQYF
TGTGCCAGTAGTTTCAGGGAGAGTACCGGGACCCAGTACTTC
>-|TRBV23-1|-|TRBJ2-7
CASSGPPSPPDIPATYEQYF
TGCGCCAGCAGCGGTCCTCCCAGCCCTCCCGATATTCCGGCAACCTACGAGCAGTACTTC
>-|TRBV25-1|-|TRBJ1-4
CASSDRLGQFNEKLFF
TGTGCCAGCAGTGATCGGTTGGGGCAGTTTAATGAAAAACTGTTTTTT
>few|TRBV19|-|TRBJ1-5
CASAQGRTFSNQPQHF
TGTGCCAGTGCCCAGGGCAGGACTTTTAGCAATCAGCCCCAGCATTTT
>-|TRBV6-5|-|TRBJ2-7
CASSSPGVEEQYF
TGTGCCAGCAGTTCCCCGGGGGTAGAGGAGCAGTACTTC
>-|TRBV29-1|-|TRBJ1-5
CSVGADYNQPQHF
TGCAGCGTAGGGGCAGACTATAATCAGCCCCAGCATTTT
>-|TRBV28|-|TRBJ1-2
CASSGQHYGYTF
TGTGCCAGCAGCGGGCAGCACTATGGCTACACCTTC
>few|TRBV6-6|-|TRBJ1-2
CASGAGQSGYGYTF
TGTGCCAGCGGTGCAGGGCAGTCCGGCTATGGCTACACCTTC
>-|TRBV19|-|TRBJ1-1
CASSIVRDTEAFF
TGTGCCAGTAGTATAGTAAGGGACACTGAAGCTTTCTTT
>-|TRBV7-8|-|TRBJ2-3
CASSIVPYSTQYF
TGTGCCAGCAGCATAGTCCCCTACAGTACGCAGTATTTT
>-|TRBV6-6|-|TRBJ2-3
CASTWGQDTQYF
TGTGCCAGCACCTGGGGGCAGGATACGCAGTATTTT
>-|TRBV11-2|TRBD1|TRBJ1-4
CASSLGQGADEKLFF
TGTGCCAGCAGCTTGGGACAGGGGGCGGATGAAAAACTGTTTTTT
>once|TRBV9|-|TRBJ2-2
CASSGGGHFLTGELFF
TGTGCCAGCAGCGGAGGTGGGCACTTCCTGACCGGGGAGCTGTTTTTT
>few|TRBV7-2|-|TRBJ1-5
CASSLVGQPQHF
TGTGCCAGCAGCCTCGTCGGCCAGCCCCAGCATTTT
>once|TRBV18|TRBD1|TRBJ2-7
CASSSDRAYEQYF
TGTGCCAGCTCATCCGACAGGGCATACGAGCAGTACTTC
>-|TRBV19|-|TRBJ1-1
CASSMGFLTVNTEAFF
TGTGCCAGTAGTATGGGCTTTCTAACGGTGAACACTGAAGCTTTCTTT
>-|TRBV9|-|TRBJ2-7
CASSPGTSSYEQYF
TGTGCCAGCAGCCCTGGGACGTCTTCCTACGAGCAGTACTTC
>-|TRBV6-5|-|TRBJ1-2
CASSDVDRSYGYTF
TGTGCCAGCAGTGATGTGGATCGCTCCTATGGCTACACCTTC
>few|TRBV6-6|-|TRBJ1-6
CASLSLNRGSPLHF
TGTGCCAGCCTGTCCCTGAACCGGGGTTCACCCCTCCACTTT
>-|TRBV4-2|-|TRBJ2-2
CASSQDRVSGELFF
TGTGCCAGCAGCCAAGACAGGGTATCCGGGGAGCTGTTTTTT
>once|TRBV19|-|TRBJ1-2
CASSGPRARGYGYTF
TGTGCCAGTAGTGGCCCCAGGGCCAGGGGCTATGGCTACACCTTC
>-|TRBV7-2|-|TRBJ1-1
CASSSQGDTEAFF
TGTGCCAGCAGCTCTCAGGGTGACACTGAAGCTTTCTTT
>once|TRBV5-1|-|TRBJ2-3
CASSLVGGMMDTQYF
TGCGCCAGCAGCTTGGTTGGGGGGATGATGGATACGCAGTATTTT
>-|TRBV6-5|-|TRBJ1-1
CASSYRDKSEAFF
TGTGCCAGCAGTTACCGGGACAAGTCCGAAGCTTTCTTT
>-|TRBV7-8|-|TRBJ2-3
CASSLLVGVTDTQYF
TGTGCCAGCAGCTTACTGGTAGGGGTCACAGATACGCAGTATTTT
>-|TRBV20-1|-|TRBJ2-7
CSALAEPEQYF
TGCAGTGCCTTGGCTGAGCCCGAGCAGTACTTC
>-|TRBV6-5|-|TRBJ1-2
CASSSGFYGYTF
TGTGCCAGCAGTTCAGGGTTTTATGGCTACACCTTC
>-|TRBV5-1|TRBD1|TRBJ2-7
CASSFPPGQGAYEQYF
TGCGCCAGCAGCTTCCCCCCGGGACAGGGGGCCTACGAGCAGTACTTC
>-|TRBV2|TRBD2|TRBJ2-1
CASSESGTSKQFF
TGTGCCAGCAGTGAATCCGGGACTAGCAAACAGTTCTTC